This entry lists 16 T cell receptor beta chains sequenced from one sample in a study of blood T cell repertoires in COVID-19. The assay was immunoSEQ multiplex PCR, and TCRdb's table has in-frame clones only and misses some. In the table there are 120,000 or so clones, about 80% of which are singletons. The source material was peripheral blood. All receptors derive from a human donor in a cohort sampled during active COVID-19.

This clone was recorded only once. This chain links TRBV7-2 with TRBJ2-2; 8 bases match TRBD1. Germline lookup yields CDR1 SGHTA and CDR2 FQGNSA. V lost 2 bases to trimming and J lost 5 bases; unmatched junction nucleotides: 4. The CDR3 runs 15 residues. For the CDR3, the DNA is TGTGCCAGCAGCTTAAGGACAGGGCTTACCGGGGAGCTGTTTTTT. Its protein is CASSLRTGLTGELFF.

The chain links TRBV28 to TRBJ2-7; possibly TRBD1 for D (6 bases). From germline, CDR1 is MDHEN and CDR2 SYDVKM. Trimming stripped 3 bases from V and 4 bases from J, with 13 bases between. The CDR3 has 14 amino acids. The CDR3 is CASSFLRDIYEQYF. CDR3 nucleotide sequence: TGTGCCAGCAGTTTTCTCCGGGACATTTACGAGCAGTACTTC.

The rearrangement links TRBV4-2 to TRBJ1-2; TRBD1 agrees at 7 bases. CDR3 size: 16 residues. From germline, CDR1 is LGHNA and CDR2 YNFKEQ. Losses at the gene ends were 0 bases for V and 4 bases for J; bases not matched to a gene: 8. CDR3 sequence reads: CASSQDEDRAGYGYTF. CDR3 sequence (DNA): TGTGCCAGCAGCCAAGATGAAGACAGGGCCGGCTATGGCTACACCTTC.

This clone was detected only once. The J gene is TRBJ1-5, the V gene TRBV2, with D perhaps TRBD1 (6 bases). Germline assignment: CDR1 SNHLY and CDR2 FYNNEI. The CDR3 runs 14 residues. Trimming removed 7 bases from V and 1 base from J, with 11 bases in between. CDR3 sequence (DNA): TGTGCCAGCACCCTGGACAGAAGCAATCAGCCCCAGCATTTT. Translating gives CASTLDRSNQPQHF.

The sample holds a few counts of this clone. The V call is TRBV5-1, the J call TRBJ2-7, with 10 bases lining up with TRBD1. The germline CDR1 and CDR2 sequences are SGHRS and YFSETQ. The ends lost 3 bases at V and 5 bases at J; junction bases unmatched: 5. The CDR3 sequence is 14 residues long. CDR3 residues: CASSSGTGANEQYF. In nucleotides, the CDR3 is TGCGCCAGCAGCTCCGGGACAGGGGCCAACGAGCAGTACTTC.

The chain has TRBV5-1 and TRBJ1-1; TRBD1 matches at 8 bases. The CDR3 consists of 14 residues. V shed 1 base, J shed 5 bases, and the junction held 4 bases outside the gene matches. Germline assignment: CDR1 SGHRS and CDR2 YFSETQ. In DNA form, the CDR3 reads TGCGCCAGCAGCTTGACAGGGGGGTGGACTGAAGCTTTCTTT. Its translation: CASSLTGGWTEAFF.

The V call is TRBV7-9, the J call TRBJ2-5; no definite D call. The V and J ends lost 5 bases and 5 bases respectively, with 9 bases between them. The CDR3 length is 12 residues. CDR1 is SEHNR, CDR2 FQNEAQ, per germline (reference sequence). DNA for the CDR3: TGTGCCAGCAGCCGCCCCCGGGAGACCCAGTACTTC. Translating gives CASSRPRETQYF. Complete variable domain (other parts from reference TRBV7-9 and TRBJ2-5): DTGVSQNPRHKITKRGQNVTFRCDPISEHNRLYWYRQTLGQGPEFLTYFQNEAQLEKSRLLSDRFSAERPKGSFSTLEIQRTEQGDSAMYLCASSRPRETQYFGPGTRLLVL.

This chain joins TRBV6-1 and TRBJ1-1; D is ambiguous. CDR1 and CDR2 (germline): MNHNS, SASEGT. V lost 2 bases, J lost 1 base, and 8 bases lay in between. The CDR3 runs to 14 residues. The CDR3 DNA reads TGTGCCAGCAGTGAAACCCCAGAGAACACTGAAGCTTTCTTT. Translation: CASSETPENTEAFF.

The CDR3 DNA is TGTGCCACCAGTGAACAGGGTTTTTCTGGCTACACCTTC. It is translated as CATSEQGFSGYTF. This chain joins TRBV24-1 and TRBJ1-2; maybe TRBD1 (6 bases). CDR1 KGHDR and CDR2 SFDVKD come from the germline V gene. V was pared by 4 bases and J by 7 bases, with 12 bases between. This CDR3 region has 13 residues.

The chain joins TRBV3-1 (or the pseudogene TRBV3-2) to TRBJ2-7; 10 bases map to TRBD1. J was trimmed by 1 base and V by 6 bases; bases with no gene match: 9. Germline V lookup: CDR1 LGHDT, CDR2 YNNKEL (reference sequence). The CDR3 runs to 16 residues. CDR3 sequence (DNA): TGTGCCAGCAGGACGGGACAGGGGACACATTCCTACGAGCAGTACTTC. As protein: CASRTGQGTHSYEQYF.

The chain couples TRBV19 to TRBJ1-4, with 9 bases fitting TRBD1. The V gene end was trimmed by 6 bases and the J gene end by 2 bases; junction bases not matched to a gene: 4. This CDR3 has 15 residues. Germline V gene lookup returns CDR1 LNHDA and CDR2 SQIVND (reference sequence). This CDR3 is CASSSQGATNEKLFF. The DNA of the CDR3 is TGTGCCAGTAGCTCACAGGGGGCGACTAATGAAAAACTGTTTTTT.

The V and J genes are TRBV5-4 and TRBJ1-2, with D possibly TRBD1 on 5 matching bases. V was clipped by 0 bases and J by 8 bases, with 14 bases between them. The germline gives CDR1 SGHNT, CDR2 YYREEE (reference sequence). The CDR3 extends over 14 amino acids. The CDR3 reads CASSLDQGLNGYTF. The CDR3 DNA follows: TGTGCCAGCAGCTTGGATCAGGGTTTGAACGGCTACACCTTC.

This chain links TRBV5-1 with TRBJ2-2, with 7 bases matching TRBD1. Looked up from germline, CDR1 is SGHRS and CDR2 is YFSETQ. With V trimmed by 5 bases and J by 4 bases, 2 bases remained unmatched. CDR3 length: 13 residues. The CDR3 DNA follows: TGCGCCAGCAGACAGGGGAGCACCGGGGAGCTGTTTTTT. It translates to CASRQGSTGELFF.

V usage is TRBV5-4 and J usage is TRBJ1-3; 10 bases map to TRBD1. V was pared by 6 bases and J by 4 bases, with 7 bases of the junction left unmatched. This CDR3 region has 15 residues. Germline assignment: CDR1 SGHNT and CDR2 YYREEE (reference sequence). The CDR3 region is CASTSGTGEGNTIYF. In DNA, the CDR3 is TGTGCCAGCACTTCCGGGACAGGGGAGGGAAACACCATATATTTT.

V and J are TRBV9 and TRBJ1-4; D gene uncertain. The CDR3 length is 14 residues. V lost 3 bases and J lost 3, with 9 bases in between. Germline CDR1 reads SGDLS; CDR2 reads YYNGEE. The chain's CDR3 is CASSGGRPNEKLFF. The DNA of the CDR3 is TGTGCCAGCAGCGGAGGGCGGCCTAATGAAAAACTGTTTTTT. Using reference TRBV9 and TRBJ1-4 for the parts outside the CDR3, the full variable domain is DSGVTQTPKHLITATGQRVTLRCSPRSGDLSVYWYQQSLDQGLQFLIQYYNGEERAKGNILERFSAQQFPDLHSELNLSSLELGDSALYFCASSGGRPNEKLFFGSGTQLSVL.

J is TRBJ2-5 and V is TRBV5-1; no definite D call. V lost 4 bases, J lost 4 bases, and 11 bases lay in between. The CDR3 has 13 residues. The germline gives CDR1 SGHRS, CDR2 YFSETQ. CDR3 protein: CASSPTPGETQYF. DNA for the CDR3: TGCGCCAGCAGCCCCACTCCGGGAGAGACCCAGTACTTC.